A single sample gave rise to the 10 T cell receptor beta chains below, sequenced in a study of CD8 T cells in Susac syndrome (dated by TCRdb to the late 2010s). Library preparation employed the immunoSEQ multiplex PCR assay. RNA was extracted using the RNeasy kit, and about 0.45 to 1 microgram was reverse transcribed with random hexamers. The raw public data were reprocessed by TCRdb itself: fastp quality trimming at Q25, MiXCR clonotype calling, in-frame beta chains only. When rows share a CDR3 protein, they turn into one entry using the most common DNA and genes. For this sample the table gives 150,000 to 200,000 distinct CDR3 sequences, of which approximately 94% were detected only once. Of the sample, about 0.095% falls within the top ten clones. Sequencing input: CD4+ T cells from PBMCs. These receptors originate from a human donor with multiple sclerosis.

V usage is TRBV5-1 and J usage is TRBJ2-5; 9 nucleotides line up with TRBD2. This CDR3 is 15 amino acids long. V shed 0 bases and J 1 base; nucleotides not matched to a gene: 1. Germline V CDR1 and CDR2: SGHRS, YFSETQ. The CDR3 is CASSLVAGVQETQYF. The CDR3 bases are TGCGCCAGCAGCTTGGTAGCGGGGGTCCAAGAGACCCAGTACTTC.

The genes are TRBV6-5 and TRBJ2-1, with TRBD2 matching over 8 bases. V lost 6 bases and J lost 8; bases outside the gene matches: 6. Germline CDR1 and CDR2: MNHEY and SVGAGI. This CDR3 has 13 residues. This chain's CDR3 is CASSGAGVDEQFF. CDR3 in DNA: TGTGCCAGCAGCGGAGCGGGAGTTGATGAGCAGTTCTTC.

The chain recombines TRBV27 with TRBJ1-4; TRBD1 might be the D (5 bases). Looked up from germline, CDR1 is MNHEY and CDR2 is SMNVEV (reference sequence). CDR3 length: 13 amino acids. V was cut by 2 bases and J by 8 bases, with 9 bases left in between. The chain's CDR3 is CASSLGDDEKLFF. The CDR3 DNA reads as TGTGCCAGCAGTTTAGGGGACGACGAAAAACTGTTTTTT.

V usage is TRBV6-2 or TRBV6-3 and J usage is TRBJ2-7; a weak D match, TRBD1 (6 bases). The CDR3 is made up of 15 amino acids. The V gene's germline CDR1 is MNHEY and CDR2 SVGEGT. V lost 5 bases and J lost 2, with 16 bases in between. The CDR3 here is CASSRDIRFAYEQYF. The CDR3 bases are TGTGCCAGCAGTCGGGACATACGATTCGCCTACGAGCAGTACTTC.

V usage is TRBV5-6 and J usage is TRBJ2-6; the D gene is possibly TRBD1 (6 bases). Germline V gene sequence: CDR1 SGHDT, CDR2 YYEEEE. The CDR3 has 15 residues. With 2 bases removed from V and 1 base from J, the gap between germline ends came to 7 bases. The CDR3 sequence: CASSFGQSGANVLTF. In DNA, the CDR3 is TGTGCCAGCAGCTTTGGACAGTCTGGGGCCAACGTCCTGACTTTC.

The chain recombines TRBV7-2 with TRBJ1-2, with a possible D match to TRBD1 (6 bases). The CDR3 consists of 16 residues. Germline V gives CDR1 SGHTA, CDR2 FQGNSA. V was shortened by 6 bases and J by 4 bases, with 21 bases between the two germline ends. The CDR3: CASRGTGRGSIYGYTF. In DNA form, the CDR3 reads TGTGCCAGCAGGGGCACAGGGAGGGGCAGCATCTATGGCTACACCTTC. The complete variable domain, with remaining parts taken from reference TRBV7-2 and TRBJ1-2, reads GAGVSQSPSNKVTEKGKDVELRCDPISGHTALYWYRQSLGQGLEFLIYFQGNSAPDKSGLPSDRFSAERTGGSVSTLTIQRTQQEDSAVYLCASRGTGRGSIYGYTFGSGTRLTVV.

The chain is built from TRBV12-3 or TRBV12-4 and TRBJ1-2; possible D gene TRBD1, 5 bases. CDR3 length: 13 amino acids. V lost 6 bases and J lost 8, with 16 bases in between. The CDR3 is CASSREGREGYTF. CDR3 DNA sequence: TGTGCCAGCAGCAGGGAGGGGCGAGAGGGCTACACCTTC.

The V gene is TRBV29-1, the J gene TRBJ2-1; 10 nucleotides agree with TRBD2. CDR3 length equals 15 residues. Germline V CDR1 and CDR2: SQVTM, ANQGSEA. The J segment lost 8 bases and the V segment lost 5 bases, leaving 12 bases of the junction unmatched. The CDR3 DNA is TGCAGCGTTTTACCCGCTAGCGGGAGTGGTTATGAGCAGTTCTTC. Translated: CSVLPASGSGYEQFF.

The CDR3 spells CSARRASGSPDTQYF. The DNA of the CDR3 is TGCAGTGCTAGGAGGGCTAGCGGGAGTCCAGATACGCAGTATTTT. The rearrangement joins TRBV20-1 to TRBJ2-3; 10 bases are a match to TRBD2. Germline CDR1 and CDR2: DFQATT and SNEGSKA (reference sequence). V was pared by 3 bases and J by 4 bases, with 7 bases of the junction left unmatched. This CDR3 is 15 amino acids long.

V gene TRBV20-1 combines with J gene TRBJ2-3; 10 bases are a match to TRBD2. The CDR3 contains 16 residues. V gave up 3 bases and J gave up 0 bases; unmatched junction bases: 6. CDR1 and CDR2 (germline): DFQATT, SNEGSKA (reference sequence). This CDR3 reads CSASGLADLSTDTQYF. CDR3 nucleotide sequence: TGCAGTGCTAGCGGACTAGCGGACCTTAGCACAGATACGCAGTATTTT.